These 11 T cell receptor beta chains originate from one sample sequenced in a study of T cell responses to AZD1222 COVID-19 vaccine. The table came from immunoSEQ multiplex PCR; TCRdb's copy has only in-frame clones and leaves some out. This sample has some 150,000 clones; 75% to 95% occur once, and the top ten carry 1.5% to 2%. Material: peripheral blood, obtained on day 0 of AZD1222 vaccination. Receptors were obtained from an adult in good health.

The chain uses TRBV18 and TRBJ2-2, with 9 nucleotides matching TRBD2. There are 16 residues in the CDR3. Germline CDR1 KGHSH, CDR2 LQKENI. V trimming: 1 base; J trimming: 4 bases; junction bases outside the gene matches: 4. The CDR3 coding sequence is TGTGCCAGCTCACCACTCCTAGCGGGAAGCACCGGGGAGCTGTTTTTT. Its translation is CASSPLLAGSTGELFF.

CDR3 bases: TGTGCCAGCAGCCAAGAATTCTGGGGCCGGACTGAAGCTTTCTTT. Protein: CASSQEFWGRTEAFF. The chain links TRBV14 to TRBJ1-1; TRBD1 is a possible D gene (5 bases). The CDR3 extends over 15 amino acids. Deletions cut 0 bases from V and 5 bases from J, with 13 bases between. Germline V lookup: CDR1 SGHDN, CDR2 FVKESK.

The table lists this clone with a count of one. The chain couples TRBV19 to TRBJ1-2; D may be TRBD1 (6 bases). V gave up 5 bases and J gave up 5 bases, with 18 bases separating them. CDR1 is LNHDA and CDR2 is SQIVND in the germline V gene (reference sequence). The CDR3 spans 15 residues. The CDR3: CASSPSAGGAYGYTF. CDR3 DNA: TGTGCCAGTAGTCCATCCGCGGGGGGCGCATATGGCTACACCTTC.

The chain carries TRBV29-1 and TRBJ1-1; 7 bases map to TRBD1. This CDR3 is built from 13 residues. The ends lost 6 bases at V and 1 base at J; junction bases unmatched: 5. Germline CDR1 reads SQVTM; CDR2 reads ANQGSEA. The CDR3 protein is CSVRTGTNTEAFF. DNA for the CDR3: TGCAGCGTCAGGACAGGAACGAACACTGAAGCTTTCTTT.

To note about this clone: This sample also contains other DNA sequences that code for the same CDR3. CDR3 sequence reads: CASSQDVNEQFF. The CDR3 DNA follows: TGCGCCAGCAGCCAAGATGTCAATGAGCAGTTCTTC. The chain is built from TRBV4-1 and TRBJ2-1; D ambiguous. Trimming stripped 0 bases from V and 6 bases from J, with 3 bases between. Germline assignment: CDR1 MGHRA and CDR2 YSYEKL. This CDR3 is 12 amino acids long.

This clone has a handful of counts. V gene TRBV3-1 (or the pseudogene TRBV3-2) combines with J gene TRBJ1-1, with TRBD1 matching over 9 bases. The CDR3 length is 18 residues. In germline, CDR1 is LGHDT, CDR2 YNNKEL (reference sequence). The V gene end was trimmed by 4 bases and the J gene end by 4 bases; junction bases not matched to a gene: 16. In DNA form, the CDR3 reads TGTGCCAGCAGCCCAAGCCCATCTACAGGGGGCCGGAGCACTGAAGCTTTCTTT. Translating it yields CASSPSPSTGGRSTEAFF.

The rearrangement uses TRBV2 and TRBJ1-2; D ambiguous. Trimming shortened V by 0 bases and J by 9 bases, and 5 bases separated the two germline ends. In germline, CDR1 is SNHLY, CDR2 FYNNEI. The CDR3 spans 11 residues. The CDR3 protein is CASSEAYSYTF. The CDR3 DNA reads TGTGCCAGCAGTGAAGCATATAGCTACACCTTC.

This sequence joins TRBV7-2 and TRBJ1-6; 7 bases are a match to TRBD1. With V trimmed by 3 bases and J by 9 bases, 5 bases remained unmatched. Germline V CDR1 and CDR2: SGHTA, FQGNSA. This CDR3 has 14 amino acids. This CDR3 is CASSFRGFSSPLHF. DNA of the CDR3: TGTGCCAGCAGCTTCAGGGGGTTTAGTTCACCCCTCCACTTT.

The chain carries TRBV10-3 and TRBJ1-2; D unclear. V lost 0 bases, J lost 0 bases, and 8 bases lay in between. CDR1 and CDR2 from the germline V gene are ENHRY and SYGVKD. The CDR3 runs 15 residues. CDR3 region: CAISESIGANYGYTF. The CDR3 DNA reads TGTGCCATCAGTGAGTCGATCGGTGCTAACTATGGCTACACCTTC.

The chain employs TRBV24-1 and TRBJ1-1; 9 nucleotides align to TRBD1. The CDR3 contains 13 residues. Trimming took 7 bases from V and 5 from J; bases not matched to a gene: 4. Germline V gene lookup returns CDR1 KGHDR and CDR2 SFDVKD. The CDR3 loop reads CATRTGGGTEAFF. The CDR3 bases are TGTGCCACCAGGACAGGGGGGGGAACTGAAGCTTTCTTT.

J is TRBJ1-5 and V is TRBV4-1; tentatively, D is TRBD1 (6 bases). The CDR3 is made up of 14 amino acids. CDR1 is MGHRA and CDR2 is YSYEKL in the germline V gene. Trimming left V 3 bases short and J 3 bases short, with 9 bases between. The CDR3 bases are TGCGCCAGCAGCCACCGGGACACCAATCAGCCCCAGCATTTT. It codes for CASSHRDTNQPQHF.